The 19 T cell receptor beta chains given below trace back to one sample, sequenced in a study of blood T cell repertoires in COVID-19. Measured with immunoSEQ multiplex PCR; TCRdb has only the in-frame clones, and not every one. The repertoire holds some 260,000 clones, with roughly 86% as singletons. What was sequenced was peripheral blood. Source of these receptors: a human donor in a cohort sampled during active COVID-19.

The rearrangement links TRBV4-3 to TRBJ2-7, with TRBD1 matching 7 bases. Germline V gene data show CDR1 as LGHNA and CDR2 as YSLEER. The V gene end was trimmed by 4 bases and the J gene end by 1 base; junction bases not matched to a gene: 7. The CDR3 length is 15 residues. The CDR3 reads CASSLQTGNSYEQYF. The CDR3 DNA is TGCGCCAGCAGCCTCCAGACAGGGAATTCCTACGAGCAGTACTTC.

The CDR3 coding sequence is TGTGCCAGCAGCTTTTATTCGGGGAGGTCCGGGACAGGGTTGGACGAGCAGTACTTC. It yields the protein CASSFYSGRSGTGLDEQYF. V usage is TRBV7-2 and J usage is TRBJ2-7; 9 bases agree with TRBD1. Germline V lookup: CDR1 SGHTA, CDR2 FQGNSA. The CDR3 sequence is 19 residues long. V shed 3 bases, J shed 5 bases, and the junction held 20 bases outside the gene matches. The whole variable domain, remainder taken from reference TRBV7-2 and TRBJ2-7, is GAGVSQSPSNKVTEKGKDVELRCDPISGHTALYWYRQSLGQGLEFLIYFQGNSAPDKSGLPSDRFSAERTGGSVSTLTIQRTQQEDSAVYLCASSFYSGRSGTGLDEQYFGPGTRLTVT.

The chain joins TRBV5-1 to TRBJ2-7; D possibly corresponds to TRBD1 (5 bases). CDR1 and CDR2 from the germline V gene are SGHRS and YFSETQ. This CDR3 contains 14 residues. V was trimmed by 2 bases and J by 4 bases, leaving 13 bases between them. The CDR3 DNA reads TGCGCCAGCAGCTTTAGGGGCCCGAGATACGAGCAGTACTTC. Amino acid sequence: CASSFRGPRYEQYF. Full variable domain (remainder filled in from reference TRBV5-1 and TRBJ2-7): KAGVTQTPRYLIKTRGQQVTLSCSPISGHRSVSWYQQTPGQGLQFLFEYFSETQRNKGNFPGRFSGRQFSNSRSEMNVSTLELGDSALYLCASSFRGPRYEQYFGPGTRLTVT.

There are a few counts of this clone. The J gene is TRBJ1-4, the V gene TRBV4-1; D is undetermined. This CDR3 spans 13 amino acids. In germline, CDR1 is MGHRA, CDR2 YSYEKL. The ends were cut back, 4 bases at V and 8 bases at J, with 11 bases in the middle. The CDR3 loop reads CASSLSSWEKLFF. CDR3 sequence (DNA): TGCGCCAGCAGCCTGAGTAGTTGGGAAAAACTGTTTTTT.

The chain employs TRBV28 and TRBJ2-5; possible D gene TRBD1, 5 bases. V was cut by 1 base and J by 4 bases, with 25 bases left in between. CDR1 and CDR2 from the germline V gene are MDHEN and SYDVKM. The length of the CDR3 is 19 residues. The CDR3 loop is CASSLSRRASWPVGETQYF. The CDR3 DNA follows: TGTGCCAGCAGTTTATCCCGCAGGGCCAGCTGGCCGGTAGGAGAGACCCAGTACTTC.

This chain joins TRBV2 and TRBJ1-5, with 11 bases aligning to TRBD1. The CDR3 runs 15 residues. The V gene end was trimmed by 6 bases and the J gene end by 2 bases; junction bases not matched to a gene: 3. From germline, CDR1 is SNHLY and CDR2 FYNNEI. For the CDR3, the DNA is TGTGCCAGCAGGACGGGACAGGGGGGCAATCAGCCCCAGCATTTT. This sequence encodes CASRTGQGGNQPQHF.

The J gene is TRBJ2-7, the V gene TRBV5-6; 7 nucleotides line up with TRBD2. Germline V gene sequence: CDR1 SGHDT, CDR2 YYEEEE. This CDR3 has 16 residues. Trimming removed 4 bases from V and 0 bases from J; junction bases left unmatched: 10. CDR3 loop: CASSPGGLAASYEQYF. DNA for the CDR3: TGTGCCAGCAGCCCCGGTGGGCTAGCGGCCTCCTACGAGCAGTACTTC.

The chain carries TRBV6-6 and TRBJ2-7; 10 bases align to TRBD2. The CDR3 loop spans 16 amino acids. The V and J ends lost 2 bases and 2 bases, in that order; junction bases with no gene match: 6. Germline CDR1 MNHNY, CDR2 SVGAGI (reference sequence). CDR3 loop: CASSYTGLAEAYEQYF. CDR3 DNA: TGTGCCAGCAGTTACACTGGACTAGCGGAAGCCTACGAGCAGTACTTC.

The V gene is TRBV19, the J gene TRBJ2-3; the match to TRBD1 covers 8 bases. The ends lost 3 bases at V and 4 bases at J; junction bases unmatched: 12. In germline, CDR1 is LNHDA, CDR2 SQIVND (reference sequence). CDR3 length equals 17 residues. The DNA for the CDR3 is TGTGCCAGTAGTATGATCGAGCGGGCAGGGGGCGCAGATACGCAGTATTTT. This translates into CASSMIERAGGADTQYF. Using reference TRBV19 and TRBJ2-3 for the parts outside the CDR3, the full variable domain is DGGITQSPKYLFRKEGQNVTLSCEQNLNHDAMYWYRQDPGQGLRLIYYSQIVNDFQKGDIAEGYSVSREKKESFPLTVTSAQKNPTAFYLCASSMIERAGGADTQYFGPGTRLTVL.

The CDR3 DNA is TGTGCCAGCAGCTACGGACTAGCGGGAGATGAGCAGTTCTTC. It yields the protein CASSYGLAGDEQFF. The chain recombines TRBV11-3 with TRBJ2-1, with TRBD2 identical over 13 bases. This CDR3 is built from 14 residues. Germline values: CDR1 SGHNT, CDR2 YENEEA. V lost 4 bases and J lost 8; bases outside the gene matches: 2.

This chain joins TRBV7-2 and TRBJ1-2, with a weak D call TRBD1 (5 bases). V was trimmed by 5 bases and J by 5 bases, leaving 15 bases between them. The CDR3 length is 14 residues. Germline values: CDR1 SGHTA, CDR2 FQGNSA. CDR3: CASSPKTGPYGYTF. CDR3 nucleotides: TGTGCCAGCAGCCCCAAAACAGGTCCTTATGGCTACACCTTC.

The chain couples TRBV6-1 to TRBJ2-5; TRBD2 agrees at 9 bases. Per the germline V gene, CDR1 is MNHNS and CDR2 is SASEGT. CDR3 length equals 13 residues. With 1 base clipped from V and 7 bases from J, the junction kept 1 base outside the gene matches. This chain's CDR3 is CASSEDSGGTQYF. DNA for the CDR3: TGTGCCAGCAGTGAAGATAGCGGGGGGACCCAGTACTTC.

CDR3 region: CASSPIAGLYNEQFF. The CDR3 DNA is TGTGCCAGCAGTCCTATAGCGGGACTCTACAATGAGCAGTTCTTC. V usage is TRBV2 and J usage is TRBJ2-1; 8 bases fit TRBD2. Germline trimming cut 5 bases from V and 3 bases from J; bases unmatched to any gene: 6. From germline, CDR1 is SNHLY and CDR2 FYNNEI. The CDR3 extends over 15 amino acids.

CDR3 coding DNA: TGCGCCAGCAGCTTCAGGGGGGATCAGGGTGAAGGCTACACCTTC. Translating it yields CASSFRGDQGEGYTF. The V and J genes are TRBV5-1 and TRBJ1-2; 7 bases are shared with TRBD1. V shed 2 bases, J shed 8 bases, and the junction held 12 bases outside the gene matches. Germline V CDR1 and CDR2: SGHRS, YFSETQ. CDR3 length: 15 residues.

The chain's CDR3 is CASSLRGSSGRAKDDEQYF. The CDR3 DNA reads TGTGCCAGTAGTCTTCGGGGTTCTAGCGGGAGGGCCAAAGATGACGAGCAGTACTTC. J is TRBJ2-7 and V is TRBV19; 12 positions agree with TRBD2. CDR1 LNHDA and CDR2 SQIVND come from the germline V gene (reference sequence). Trimming took 5 bases from V and 5 from J; bases not matched to a gene: 19. The CDR3 runs 19 residues.

The rearrangement joins TRBV11-2 to TRBJ1-6; D possibly corresponds to TRBD1 (6 bases). Germline loops: CDR1 SGHAT, CDR2 FQNNGV. The V gene lost 1 base and the J gene lost 4 bases, with 8 bases spanning the gap. The CDR3 totals 15 residues. CDR3 in DNA: TGTGCCAGCAGCTTAGGCGGACAGTATAATTCACCCCTCCACTTT. Translation: CASSLGGQYNSPLHF.

The chain couples TRBV7-8 to TRBJ1-1; D may be TRBD1 (5 bases). Germline CDR1 SGHVS, CDR2 FQNEAQ. V was clipped by 5 bases and J by 4 bases, with 23 bases between them. CDR3 length: 17 amino acids. The CDR3 region is CASSQLSFGRVGTEAFF. CDR3 DNA: TGTGCCAGCAGCCAACTCAGTTTCGGCAGGGTCGGCACTGAAGCTTTCTTT.

J is TRBJ2-5 and V is TRBV28; D may be TRBD1 (5 bases). Trimming pared 2 bases from V and 5 bases from J, leaving 21 bases between. The CDR3 runs 17 residues. Germline lookup yields CDR1 MDHEN and CDR2 SYDVKM. DNA for the CDR3: TGTGCCAGCAGTTTAACCGAACACAGGCTTCTCAGGGAGACCCAGTACTTC. It is translated as CASSLTEHRLLRETQYF.

This chain connects TRBV9 to TRBJ2-1; D might be TRBD2 (5 bases). Trimming cost V 3 bases and J 2 bases, with 15 bases left between them. This CDR3 region has 16 residues. Per the germline V gene, CDR1 is SGDLS and CDR2 is YYNGEE. CDR3 amino acids: CASSAGPFGAYNEQFF. CDR3 DNA: TGTGCCAGCAGCGCCGGCCCGTTCGGGGCCTACAATGAGCAGTTCTTC.